The sequence of this T cell receptor beta chain was determined in a study of radiotherapy plus CTLA-4 blockade in lung cancer. Notes on the study in general: Blood saw expansion of tumor-derived TCR clones after radiotherapy plus ipilimumab.

Clones were read by immunoSEQ multiplex PCR, and TCRdb kept only the in-frame ones, dropping some. Here the sample spans about 24,000 clones, about 76% being singletons. With respect to this clone: Its antigen is as yet unknown.

The germline V and J ends were trimmed by 3 bases and 5 bases, with 11 bases remaining between them. The length of the CDR3 is 13 residues. Germline V gene lookup returns CDR1 SGHRS and CDR2 YFSETQ. Chemo-refractory metastatic non-small-cell lung cancer patients received focal radiation with ipilimumab CTLA-4 blockade. The specimen was peripheral blood, collected from a patient treated with radiotherapy plus ipilimumab. The rearrangement links TRBV5-1 to TRBJ1-2; no clear D gene. The clonotype originates from a human donor with non-small cell lung cancer whose response to radiotherapy plus ipilimumab could not be evaluated. CDR3 sequence (DNA): TGCGCCAGCAGCTGGAATAACGGGTATGGCTACACCTTC. Translating it yields CASSWNNGYGYTF.